The sequence of this T cell receptor (beta chain) was determined in a study of early T cells in non-severe SARS-CoV-2 infection. About the research overall: Unsorted whole blood bulk RNA was sequenced, with unpaired chains.

As regards this clonotype: Its antigen is still unknown.

Study results and caveats: Database matching using VDJdb favored anti-spike CD8 responses, with private and CD4 specificities left missing.

CDR3 length: 12 residues. The V gene lost 5 bases and the J gene lost 9 bases, with 13 bases spanning the gap. Germline-derived CDR1 and CDR2 are MNHEY and SVGAGI. Unique molecular identifiers (one per individual cDNA molecule) were attached. TCRdb re-called the 5' RACE reads through MiXCR, storing one row per CDR3 protein. Of some 110,000 distinct CDR3 sequences in the sample, 14% to 15% were seen once. The chain carries TRBV6-5 and TRBJ1-2; tentative D call: TRBD1 (5 bases). Sequences were obtained from whole blood. This clonotype was obtained from an adult who was a healthcare worker with PCR-confirmed SARS-CoV-2 infection or an uninfected control (not recorded which). CDR3 protein: CASSRQGLSYTF. In nucleotides, the CDR3 is TGTGCCAGCAGTCGCCAGGGACTGAGCTACACCTTC.